These T cell receptor beta chains were read from a single sample in a study of cytomegalovirus exposure and HLA in healthy donors. Produced via immunoSEQ multiplex PCR; TCRdb's table is partial and in-frame only. In the table there are 55,000 to 75,000 clones, 75% of which are singletons. Sequencing was carried out using PBMCs. The receptors were gathered from a woman aged 30 to 39 in good health and CMV-seropositive. Both conserved end residues are part of each CDR3. A D gene is named only where the DNA matches it firmly. Some rows mark clone size as missing; the rest say once, few, many or name a class of expanded clone.

V gene,J gene,D gene,clone size,CDR3 protein,CDR3 DNA
TRBV6-5,TRBJ2-7,.,.,CASSSPNSYYEQYF,TGTGCCAGCAGTTCCCCCAACTCATACTACGAGCAGTACTTC
TRBV11-3,TRBJ2-1,TRBD1,.,CASSPDRGHEQFF,TGTGCCAGCAGCCCCGACAGGGGCCATGAGCAGTTCTTC
TRBV6-1,TRBJ1-5,.,few,CANQNNQPQHF,TGTGCCAACCAGAACAATCAGCCCCAGCATTTT
TRBV10-3,TRBJ2-7,TRBD1,.,CAISEHGTVYEQYF,TGTGCCATCAGTGAGCATGGGACAGTCTACGAGCAGTACTTC
TRBV28,TRBJ1-2,.,.,CASSFGGRGYTF,TGTGCCAGCAGTTTTGGAGGGAGGGGCTACACCTTC
TRBV15,TRBJ2-5,.,.,CATSRAGESRETQYF,TGTGCCACCAGCAGAGCGGGAGAGTCTAGAGAGACCCAGTACTTC
TRBV5-6,TRBJ2-7,TRBD2,.,CASSFPTSGTYEQYF,TGTGCCAGCAGCTTTCCTACTAGCGGGACCTACGAGCAGTACTTC
TRBV6-5,TRBJ2-5,TRBD1,.,CASSYPGTGGKTQYF,TGTGCCAGCAGTTACCCCGGGACAGGGGGGAAGACCCAGTACTTC
TRBV7-9,TRBJ1-1,.,.,CSSSLLGGEAFF,TGTTCCAGCAGCTTACTGGGAGGTGAAGCTTTCTTT
TRBV5-6,TRBJ1-2,.,few,CASSPVQGPYGYTF,TGTGCCAGCAGCCCTGTCCAGGGGCCCTATGGCTACACCTTC
TRBV29-1,TRBJ2-7,TRBD1,.,CSVGQGVYEQYF,TGCAGCGTAGGGCAGGGGGTATATGAGCAGTACTTC
TRBV28,TRBJ2-1,.,once,CASSHGGSYNEQFF,TGTGCCAGCAGCCACGGGGGCTCCTACAATGAGCAGTTCTTC
TRBV19,TRBJ1-5,.,.,CASSSQGSLSQPQHF,TGTGCCAGTAGCTCACAGGGATCGCTCAGTCAGCCCCAGCATTTT
TRBV29-1,TRBJ2-7,TRBD1,.,CSVAADRYSYEQYF,TGCAGCGTCGCCGCGGACAGGTACAGCTACGAGCAGTACTTC
TRBV5-1,TRBJ2-1,TRBD2,.,CASSLGGKLAGNEQFF,TGCGCCAGCAGCCTGGGGGGCAAACTAGCGGGCAATGAGCAGTTCTTC
TRBV28,TRBJ2-1,TRBD2,few,CASSFPPLADNEQFF,TGTGCCAGCAGTTTCCCGCCCCTAGCGGACAATGAGCAGTTCTTC
TRBV28,TRBJ1-2,.,many,CASSARGERGYTF,TGTGCCAGCAGTGCCCGGGGAGAGAGGGGCTACACCTTC
TRBV19,TRBJ2-1,TRBD2,large,CASSTTSGSLSEQFF,TGTGCCAGTAGTACCACTAGCGGGAGTTTATCTGAGCAGTTCTTC
TRBV29-1,TRBJ2-1,.,.,CSVVRGGLLGYNEQFF,TGCAGCGTTGTAAGAGGCGGACTACTCGGGTACAATGAGCAGTTCTTC
TRBV28,TRBJ2-3,TRBD2,.,CASSHRTSGRPTDTQYF,TGTGCCAGCAGTCACAGGACTAGCGGGAGACCCACAGATACGCAGTATTTT
TRBV18,TRBJ2-1,.,few,CASSRSGGRYNEQFF,TGTGCCAGCTCCCGGAGCGGAGGCCGCTACAATGAGCAGTTCTTC
TRBV29-1,TRBJ2-7,.,once,CSVERGTEGFYEQYF,TGCAGCGTTGAACGGGGGACTGAGGGGTTCTACGAGCAGTACTTC
TRBV6-6,TRBJ2-5,TRBD1,.,CASSYSTGEETQYF,TGTGCCAGCAGTTACTCGACAGGGGAAGAGACCCAGTACTTC
TRBV2,TRBJ2-7,.,few,CASSEHGGSYEQYF,TGTGCCAGCAGTGAACACGGAGGGTCATACGAGCAGTACTTC
TRBV30,TRBJ1-1,.,.,CAWIPRQTMNTEAFF,TGTGCCTGGATCCCACGACAGACGATGAACACTGAAGCTTTCTTT
TRBV28,TRBJ1-5,.,.,CASSPHVAGSNQPQHF,TGTGCCAGCAGTCCGCACGTGGCGGGGTCTAATCAGCCCCAGCATTTT
TRBV7-8,TRBJ1-5,TRBD1,.,CASSPDRRQPQHF,TGTGCCAGCAGCCCGGACAGGAGGCAGCCCCAGCATTTT
TRBV28,TRBJ1-1,.,.,CASSSQGLDTEAFF,TGTGCCAGCAGTTCCCAGGGGCTGGACACTGAAGCTTTCTTT
TRBV6-5,TRBJ1-6,.,.,CASRSTGIGSPLHF,TGTGCCAGCAGATCTACAGGGATCGGTTCACCCCTCCACTTT
TRBV5-1,TRBJ2-2,TRBD1,few,CASSQSGQGSTGELFF,TGCGCCAGCAGTCAATCGGGACAGGGAAGCACCGGGGAGCTGTTTTTT
TRBV7-8,TRBJ2-7,.,few,CASSWGPTSYEQYF,TGTGCCAGCAGCTGGGGCCCAACCTCCTACGAGCAGTACTTC
TRBV4-3,TRBJ1-1,.,few,CASSQDLGEGTEAFF,TGCGCCAGCAGCCAAGATCTAGGGGAAGGTACTGAAGCTTTCTTT
TRBV25-1,TRBJ1-1,.,.,CASTGNAEAFF,TGTGCCAGTACAGGTAACGCTGAAGCTTTCTTT
TRBV6-6,TRBJ2-1,TRBD2,.,CASIAGASNEQFF,TGTGCCAGCATAGCGGGAGCGAGCAATGAGCAGTTCTTC
TRBV30,TRBJ2-2,.,.,CAWSVGQNTGELFF,TGTGCCTGGAGTGTAGGACAGAACACCGGGGAGCTGTTTTTT
TRBV18,TRBJ2-7,TRBD2,.,CASSPQSGASYEQYF,TGTGCCAGCTCACCACAGAGCGGGGCCTCCTACGAGCAGTACTTC
TRBV28,TRBJ2-7,TRBD1,.,CASSPGQGPGHYEQYF,TGTGCCAGCAGTCCGGGACAGGGGCCGGGGCACTACGAGCAGTACTTC
TRBV28,TRBJ2-6,TRBD1,.,CASISPGQGRQGANVLTF,TGTGCCAGCATTTCGCCGGGACAGGGACGCCAAGGGGCCAACGTCCTGACTTTC
TRBV10-3,TRBJ2-7,TRBD1,.,CAIRSGTGADEQYF,TGTGCCATCAGATCCGGGACAGGGGCCGACGAGCAGTACTTC
TRBV28,TRBJ1-5,.,.,CASSLSPTGNQPQHF,TGTGCCAGCAGTTTATCCCCCACAGGCAATCAGCCCCAGCATTTT
TRBV5-8,TRBJ1-1,.,few,CASRLRGNTEAFF,TGTGCCAGCCGACTCCGCGGGAACACTGAAGCTTTCTTT
TRBV6-5,TRBJ2-5,TRBD2,.,CASRASGSGTETQYF,TGTGCCAGCAGGGCTAGCGGGAGCGGGACGGAGACCCAGTACTTC
TRBV10-3,TRBJ2-2,TRBD1,once,CAIRGQGDGELFF,TGTGCCATCAGGGGACAGGGAGACGGGGAGCTGTTTTTT
TRBV29-1,TRBJ2-1,TRBD2,few,CSVPTSGSSYNEQFF,TGCAGCGTCCCAACTAGCGGTAGCTCCTACAATGAGCAGTTCTTC